The T cell receptor beta chain under discussion was sequenced for a study of T cell responses to AZD1222 COVID-19 vaccine. Study-wide context: Analysis merged second doses at about 4 or about 12 weeks. Broader study findings: Females made up more of the donors, who were largely white British, and clonal diversity may have come out too low. Spike-specific TCR breadth and depth grew following two AZD1222 doses. Repertoires were obtained only post-peak T cell response.

Trimming took 5 bases from V and 1 from J, leaving 11 bases between them. Germline V CDR1 and CDR2: SEHNR, FQNEAQ (reference sequence). There are 14 residues in the CDR3. About this clone itself: What it binds is unknown.

The protocol was immunoSEQ multiplex PCR, while the TCRdb copy is restricted to in-frame clones and leaves out a portion. The data show 99,000 or so clones, 85% to 95% seen once. The chain joins TRBV7-9 to TRBJ1-1; maybe TRBD1 (6 bases). The sample consisted of peripheral blood, taken on day 0 of AZD1222 vaccination. The receptor comes from an adult in good health. CDR3 protein: CASSRSGQNTEAFF. The CDR3 DNA is TGTGCCAGCAGCAGATCGGGACAGAACACTGAAGCTTTCTTT.